The rows below give T cell receptor beta chains drawn from one sample of a study of beta chain features in type 1 diabetes. Sequencing used immunoSEQ multiplex PCR; TCRdb keeps in-frame clones, though not all of them. The sample records some 330,000 clones, more than 9.5% being singletons. Source material: naive CD4+ T cells from blood. These receptors were taken from a woman in her thirties in good health. Each CDR3 is given with its conserved first and last residue. Fields, in order: V gene, J gene, CDR3 protein.

v_call: TRBV5-1
j_call: TRBJ2-1
cdr3_aa: CASSLRSGTLHEQFF

v_call: TRBV30
j_call: TRBJ2-5
cdr3_aa: CAWTPGGSGETQYF

v_call: TRBV6-1
j_call: TRBJ1-3
cdr3_aa: CASRFATGSGNTIYF

v_call: TRBV28
j_call: TRBJ2-5
cdr3_aa: CASTRDRGLSETQYF

v_call: TRBV5-1
j_call: TRBJ2-5
cdr3_aa: CASSLGGDIVQETQYF

v_call: TRBV28
j_call: TRBJ2-7
cdr3_aa: CASTGEVPMVQYF

v_call: TRBV4-1
j_call: TRBJ1-3
cdr3_aa: CASSQVPASSGNTIYF

v_call: TRBV4-2
j_call: TRBJ2-3
cdr3_aa: CASSQDLWTGGTDTQYF

v_call: TRBV9
j_call: TRBJ2-7
cdr3_aa: CASSPSSGRSWDEQYF

v_call: TRBV27
j_call: TRBJ1-2
cdr3_aa: CASSIKGATGYTF

v_call: TRBV29-1
j_call: TRBJ2-5
cdr3_aa: CSVSPLAGGMETQYF

v_call: TRBV27
j_call: TRBJ2-1
cdr3_aa: CASSFTGAQREQFF

v_call: TRBV9
j_call: TRBJ2-5
cdr3_aa: CASSVGLAGETQYF

v_call: TRBV11-2
j_call: TRBJ2-5
cdr3_aa: CASSLGAHPETQYF

v_call: TRBV19
j_call: TRBJ2-5
cdr3_aa: CASSIRGWYQETQYF

v_call: TRBV7-8
j_call: TRBJ2-3
cdr3_aa: CASSLGSGRTDTQYF

v_call: TRBV29-1
j_call: TRBJ2-5
cdr3_aa: CSVDPGQGTETQYF

v_call: TRBV6-1
j_call: TRBJ2-7
cdr3_aa: CATGLAGGPGEQYF

v_call: TRBV18
j_call: TRBJ2-7
cdr3_aa: CASSPTAGTGLAEQYF

v_call: TRBV2
j_call: TRBJ2-1
cdr3_aa: CASSEQAYNEQFF

v_call: TRBV5-1
j_call: TRBJ2-3
cdr3_aa: CASGGAGGGTDTQYF

v_call: TRBV7-9
j_call: TRBJ2-3
cdr3_aa: CASSPVSTDTQYF

v_call: TRBV27
j_call: TRBJ2-7
cdr3_aa: CASSPGLASTYEQYF

v_call: TRBV7-2
j_call: TRBJ2-7
cdr3_aa: CASSIQGVGYEQYF